This T cell receptor beta chain was documented in a study of T cell repertoires in cytomegalovirus infection. Study-level background: Public signatures in TCR beta pointed to CMV infection and matching HLA type. Broader study findings: There were HLA-C-restricted CMV-specific TCR beta clonotypes dominating the ex vivo response.

In TCRdb, the reads were re-called with MiXCR into one record per CDR3 protein. The sample has almost 300,000 distinct CDR3 sequences, around 10% seen once. This clonotype was seen many times. Its antigen is not known. V lost 6 bases, J lost 7 bases, and 22 bases lay in between. Germline V gene sequence: CDR1 MDHEN, CDR2 SYDVKM. CDR3 length: 16 amino acids. The sequence was obtained from a human donor in good health (CMV status not recorded). Some clones in this sample may be carry-over from other donors' samples. The J gene is TRBJ2-1, the V gene TRBV28; possibly TRBD1 for D (6 bases). Sequencing was performed on PBMCs. CDR3 DNA: TGTGCCAGCAGAAATGAGCAGGGGTCCGTGAAGAATGAGCAGTTCTTC. This encodes CASRNEQGSVKNEQFF.